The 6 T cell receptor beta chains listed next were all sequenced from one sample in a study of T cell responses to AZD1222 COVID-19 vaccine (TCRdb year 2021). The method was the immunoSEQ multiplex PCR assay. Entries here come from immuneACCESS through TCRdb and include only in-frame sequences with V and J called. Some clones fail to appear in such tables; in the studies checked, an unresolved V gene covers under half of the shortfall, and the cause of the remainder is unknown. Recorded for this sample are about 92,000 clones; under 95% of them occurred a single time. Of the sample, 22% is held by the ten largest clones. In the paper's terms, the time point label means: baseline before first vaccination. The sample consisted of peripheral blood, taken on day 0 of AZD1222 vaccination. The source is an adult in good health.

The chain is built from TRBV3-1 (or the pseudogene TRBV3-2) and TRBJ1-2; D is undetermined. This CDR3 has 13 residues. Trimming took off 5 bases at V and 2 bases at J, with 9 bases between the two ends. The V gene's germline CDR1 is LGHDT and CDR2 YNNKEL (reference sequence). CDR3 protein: CASSNGPNYGYTF. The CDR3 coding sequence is TGTGCCAGCAGCAACGGGCCCAACTATGGCTACACCTTC.

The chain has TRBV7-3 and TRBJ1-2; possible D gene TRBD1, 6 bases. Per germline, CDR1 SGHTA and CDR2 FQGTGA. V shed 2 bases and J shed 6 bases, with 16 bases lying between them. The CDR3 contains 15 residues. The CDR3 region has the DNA TGTGCCAGCAGCTTAGGAGGTGGGGGCAACGATGGCTACACCTTC. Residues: CASSLGGGGNDGYTF.

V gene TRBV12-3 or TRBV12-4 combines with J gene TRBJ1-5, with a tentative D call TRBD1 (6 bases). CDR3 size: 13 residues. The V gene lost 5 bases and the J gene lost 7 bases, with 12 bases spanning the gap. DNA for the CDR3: TGTGCCAGCAGTACAGGGTCAGGGCAGCCCCAGCATTTT. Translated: CASSTGSGQPQHF.

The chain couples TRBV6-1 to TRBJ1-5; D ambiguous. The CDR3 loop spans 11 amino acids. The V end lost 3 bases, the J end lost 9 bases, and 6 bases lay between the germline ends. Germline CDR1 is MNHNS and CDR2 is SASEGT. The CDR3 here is CASSDGRPQHF. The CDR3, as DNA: TGTGCCAGCAGTGACGGGCGGCCCCAGCATTTT.

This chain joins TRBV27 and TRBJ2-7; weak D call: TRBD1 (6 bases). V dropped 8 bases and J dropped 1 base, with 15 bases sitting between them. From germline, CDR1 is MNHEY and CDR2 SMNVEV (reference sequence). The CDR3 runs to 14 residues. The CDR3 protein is CASGYDRSSYEQYF. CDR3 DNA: TGTGCCAGCGGATATGACAGGTCTTCCTACGAGCAGTACTTC.

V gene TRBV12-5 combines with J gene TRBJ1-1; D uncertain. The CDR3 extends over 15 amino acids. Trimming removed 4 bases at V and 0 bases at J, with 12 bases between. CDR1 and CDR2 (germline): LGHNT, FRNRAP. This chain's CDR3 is CASGSPSPVNTEAFF. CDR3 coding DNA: TGTGCTAGTGGTTCCCCATCTCCGGTGAACACTGAAGCTTTCTTT.